These T cell receptor beta chains were read from a single sample in a study of shared clonotypes between healthy human individuals. Assay used: immunoSEQ multiplex PCR; TCRdb lists only in-frame clones, some missing. The profile covers 2 million to 2.5 million clones, with more than 90% appearing a single time and about 0.13% taken by the ten largest. The sample taken for sequencing was naive CD4+ T cells sorted from blood. These receptors all come from a man younger than 30 in good health. CDR3s include the opening cysteine and the closing phenylalanine or tryptophan. A D gene is named only where the DNA matches it firmly. Size is stated for part of the rows, as once, few or many counts, or as a class when the clone is expanded.

j_call v_call clone_size d_call cdr3_nt cdr3_aa
TRBJ2-1 TRBV7-2 - TRBD2 TGTGCCAGCAGCTTAGAAGGGGCGGGAGGGGCCAATGAGCAGTTCTTC CASSLEGAGGANEQFF
TRBJ1-2 TRBV5-1 - TRBD1 TGCGCCAGCAGTTTTGGGACAGAGTATGGCTACACCTTC CASSFGTEYGYTF
TRBJ2-2 TRBV5-6 once TRBD2 TGTGCCAGCAGCTGGAGGCTAGCGGGAGTATTCACCGGGGAGCTGTTTTTT CASSWRLAGVFTGELFF
TRBJ2-3 TRBV14 - - TGTGCCAGCAGCCAAGATAGGAATACGCAGTATTTT CASSQDRNTQYF
TRBJ1-5 TRBV2 - - TGTGCCAGCCAAGAAAGGCAGGGCGCTCAGCCCCAGCATTTT CASQERQGAQPQHF
TRBJ2-7 TRBV5-1 - TRBD1 TGCGCCAGCCGCAAACAGGGGGTCACAATTGACGAGCAGTACTTC CASRKQGVTIDEQYF
TRBJ2-5 TRBV5-4 - - TGTGCCAGCAGCTTGGCTCAGGGGAGGTTAGAGACCCAGTACTTC CASSLAQGRLETQYF
TRBJ2-3 TRBV18 - - TGTGCCAGCTCACCAATAGAAACCACTAGCACAGATACGCAGTATTTT CASSPIETTSTDTQYF
TRBJ1-3 TRBV4-2 - - TGTGCCAGCAGCCAAACTACTGGAAACACCATATATTTT CASSQTTGNTIYF
TRBJ1-4 TRBV2 - TRBD1 TGTGCCAGCAGCGACAGGGGGCCGAATGAAAAACTGTTTTTT CASSDRGPNEKLFF
TRBJ2-3 TRBV18 - - TGTGCCAGCTCACCAACGACTAGGGGAGATACGCAGTATTTT CASSPTTRGDTQYF
TRBJ2-7 TRBV6-5 once - TGTGCCAGCCACACAGGGAGGGGAGGATCCTACGAGCAGTACTTC CASHTGRGGSYEQYF
TRBJ1-1 TRBV7-9 - - TGCGCCAGCAGCCACCTCGGAAACACTGAAGCTTTCTTT CASSHLGNTEAFF
TRBJ2-4 TRBV28 - TRBD1 TGTGCCAGCGGAGACAGGGGGGACCCCAAAAACATTCAGTACTTC CASGDRGDPKNIQYF
TRBJ2-1 TRBV7-8 - - TGTGCCAGCAGCTTAGGGACCATGAGCTCCTACAATGAGCAGTTCTTC CASSLGTMSSYNEQFF
TRBJ2-1 TRBV1 - - TGCACCAGCAGCCAACCTAAACTAGCGGGAGCGAACAATGAGCAGTTCTTC CTSSQPKLAGANNEQFF
TRBJ1-1 TRBV6-5 - - TGTGCCAGCAGTTACTCGAACAGGGCATTCACTGAAGCTTTCTTT CASSYSNRAFTEAFF
TRBJ1-1 TRBV4-3 - TRBD1 TGCGCCAGCAGCCAAGAAATGGACAGGGGGAACACTGAAGCTTTCTTT CASSQEMDRGNTEAFF
TRBJ2-3 TRBV30 once TRBD2 TGTGCCTGGAGATTTACTCGGACTAGCGGGGGTAGCACAGATACGCAGTATTTT CAWRFTRTSGGSTDTQYF
TRBJ1-2 TRBV7-2 - TRBD1 TGTGCCAGCAGCTTAGGGGGGGACAGAACTACTAACTATGGCTACACCTTC CASSLGGDRTTNYGYTF
TRBJ1-1 TRBV28 - - TGTGCCAGCGTAAAGACAGGTCGGGGAATAGGAGCTTTCTTT CASVKTGRGIGAFF
TRBJ1-2 TRBV6-4 - TRBD1 TGTGCCAGCAGTGACTCTACCAAACCCGGACAGGGCAACTATGGCTACACCTTC CASSDSTKPGQGNYGYTF
TRBJ2-1 TRBV5-6 once TRBD1 TGTGCCAGCAGCTTCCGGGACAGGGAATACTCTGAGCAGTTCTTC CASSFRDREYSEQFF
TRBJ2-1 TRBV11-2 - TRBD2 TGTGCCAGCAGCATATCACGCAGCGGGAGGGCCGAAAATGAGCAGTTCTTC CASSISRSGRAENEQFF
TRBJ1-6 TRBV19 - - TGTGCCAGCAACCAGGGTGCAACCTATAATTCACCCCTCCACTTT CASNQGATYNSPLHF
TRBJ2-7 TRBV13 once TRBD2 TGTGCCAGCAGCGTTACAGGCGGGGGCTCCTACGAGCAGTACTTC CASSVTGGGSYEQYF
TRBJ1-5 TRBV19 - - TGTGCCAGTAGTAGGGACAAGGTTAGACCCCAGCATTTT CASSRDKVRPQHF
TRBJ2-2 TRBV30 - - TGTGCCTGGAGTGTATCGTCCACCGGGGAGCTGTTTTTT CAWSVSSTGELFF
TRBJ1-1 TRBV7-6 few - TGTGCCAGCAGCTTATGGGGCAGTTTGAACACTGAAGCTTTCTTT CASSLWGSLNTEAFF
TRBJ1-1 TRBV28 - TRBD1 TGTGCCAGCAGTGAACAGGGGGCGGTAACTGAAGCTTTCTTT CASSEQGAVTEAFF
TRBJ2-1 TRBV4-3 - - TGCGCCAGCAGCCAAGAGACTAGAGGGTTGAATGAGCAGTTCTTC CASSQETRGLNEQFF
TRBJ1-1 TRBV30 - - TGTGCCTGGAGGCCGGGGCTGAACACTGAAGCTTTCTTT CAWRPGLNTEAFF